These 26 T cell receptor beta chains were sequenced from one sample in a study of blood T cell repertoires in COVID-19 (dated by TCRdb to the early 2020s). The protocol used for the library was the immunoSEQ multiplex PCR assay. TCRdb obtained this table from immuneACCESS and retained in-frame rearrangements with V and J assigned. These tables miss some clones; where compared with another copy, unresolved V genes account for less than half of the shortfall, and the remainder is unexplained. The sample table records some 170,000 clones; 75% to 90% of these occur just once. The ten largest account for approximately 8.9% of the sample. Sequenced: peripheral blood. All receptors come from a woman aged 60-75 years with acute or convalescent COVID-19.

The V call is TRBV6-4, the J call TRBJ1-5, with unresolved D. V lost 4 bases and J 6 bases, leaving 16 bases between the germline ends. This CDR3 has 15 amino acids. Germline V lookup: CDR1 MRHNA, CDR2 SNTAGT. The CDR3 DNA reads TGTGCCAGCAGTGCCTTTCTGGGTAGCGGTCAGCCCCAGCATTTT. Translation: CASSAFLGSGQPQHF.

The chain uses TRBV5-4 and TRBJ2-1; 9 nucleotides align to TRBD2. Germline trimming cut 0 bases from V and 5 bases from J; bases unmatched to any gene: 6. This CDR3 region has 16 residues. Germline CDR1 is SGHNT and CDR2 is YYREEE (reference sequence). In nucleotides, the CDR3 is TGTGCCAGCAGCTTGGGCAGCGGGGGGCCTAACAATGAGCAGTTCTTC. It translates to CASSLGSGGPNNEQFF.

The CDR3 sequence is CASSRTQQGKDTQYF. The DNA of the CDR3 is TGTGCCAGCAGCAGAACCCAACAGGGAAAAGATACGCAGTATTTT. The chain links TRBV28 to TRBJ2-3, with a tentative D call TRBD1 (6 bases). Germline-derived CDR1 and CDR2 are MDHEN and SYDVKM. The ends were cut back, 6 bases at V and 5 bases at J, with 18 bases in the middle. This CDR3 has 15 amino acids.

The chain employs TRBV19 and TRBJ1-1; 9 bases fit TRBD1. Germline assignment: CDR1 LNHDA and CDR2 SQIVND (reference sequence). The V and J ends lost 4 bases and 8 bases, in that order; junction bases with no gene match: 14. The CDR3 covers 16 residues. The CDR3 DNA reads as TGTGCCAGTAGTAGCCGGAATTCTCGGGGACAGGGAGAAGCTTTCTTT. The encoded protein is CASSSRNSRGQGEAFF.

The chain carries TRBV19 and TRBJ1-1; tentatively, D is TRBD1 (5 bases). The V and J ends lost 7 bases and 1 base respectively, with 13 bases between them. The CDR3 consists of 14 residues. Germline CDR1 is LNHDA and CDR2 is SQIVND (reference sequence). CDR3 DNA: TGTGCCAGTACCCCGGGGGGATCGAACACTGAAGCTTTCTTT. Translation: CASTPGGSNTEAFF.

V gene TRBV6-6 combines with J gene TRBJ1-5; 8 bases match TRBD1. The length of the CDR3 is 15 residues. Germline CDR1 MNHNY, CDR2 SVGAGI (reference sequence). Germline trimming cut 0 bases from V and 6 bases from J; bases unmatched to any gene: 4. CDR3 sequence reads: CASSYSKTGVQPQHF. In DNA form, the CDR3 reads TGTGCCAGCAGTTACTCAAAGACAGGGGTTCAGCCCCAGCATTTT.

The table lists this clone with a count of one. The chain carries TRBV6-1 and TRBJ1-2, with 10 bases that match TRBD1. The V and J ends lost 0 bases and 4 bases, in that order; junction bases with no gene match: 5. CDR3 length equals 16 residues. CDR1 and CDR2 (germline): MNHNS, SASEGT. CDR3 DNA sequence: TGTGCCAGCAGTGAAGCAGACAGGGGGCCAAGCTATGGCTACACCTTC. Protein: CASSEADRGPSYGYTF.

The chain is built from TRBV21-1 and TRBJ2-7; TRBD2 is the table's D call, not checked against the DNA. TRBV21-1 is a known pseudogene. The CDR3 extends over 15 amino acids. CDR3 amino acids: CASSMTSGSSYEQYF. In DNA form, the CDR3 reads TGTGCCAGCAGCATGACTAGCGGGAGTTCCTACGAGCAGTACTTC.

The gene calls are TRBV5-1 and TRBJ2-7; D perhaps matches TRBD2 (6 bases). Trimming removed 0 bases from V and 5 bases from J, with 18 bases in between. Looked up from germline, CDR1 is SGHRS and CDR2 is YFSETQ. The CDR3 runs to 16 residues. The CDR3 sequence is CASSLARLALWDEQYF. CDR3 nucleotide sequence: TGCGCCAGCAGCTTGGCCCGTCTAGCGCTATGGGACGAGCAGTACTTC.

J is TRBJ2-1 and V is TRBV27; 8 bases agree with TRBD2. Losses at the gene ends were 7 bases for V and 6 bases for J; bases not matched to a gene: 5. The CDR3 has 13 amino acids. Germline values: CDR1 MNHEY, CDR2 SMNVEV (reference sequence). CDR3 in amino acids: CASKTSGSNEQFF. CDR3 nucleotides: TGTGCCAGCAAAACTAGCGGATCCAATGAGCAGTTCTTC.

The gene calls are TRBV5-4 and TRBJ2-2, with 9 bases aligning to TRBD1. This CDR3 spans 16 amino acids. Germline CDR1 SGHNT, CDR2 YYREEE (reference sequence). With 1 base clipped from V and 4 bases from J, the junction kept 5 bases outside the gene matches. Written as DNA, the CDR3 is TGTGCCAGCAGCTTGCGAGGACAGGGGATCACCGGGGAGCTGTTTTTT. Protein product: CASSLRGQGITGELFF.

The V call is TRBV5-1, the J call TRBJ2-2; 10 nucleotides agree with TRBD1. In germline, CDR1 is SGHRS, CDR2 YFSETQ. V gave up 2 bases and J gave up 0 bases; unmatched junction bases: 7. The CDR3 extends over 18 amino acids. The CDR3 region is CASSFGGTGAANTGELFF. Here the CDR3 DNA reads TGCGCCAGCAGCTTCGGCGGGACAGGGGCCGCGAACACCGGGGAGCTGTTTTTT.

The chain carries TRBV24-1 and TRBJ2-5; 10 bases agree with TRBD2. V lost 3 bases to trimming and J lost 1 base; unmatched junction nucleotides: 7. This CDR3 is 17 amino acids long. CDR1 and CDR2 (germline): KGHDR, SFDVKD. The chain's CDR3 is CATSDPLAGESQETQYF. CDR3 coding DNA: TGTGCCACCAGTGATCCGCTAGCGGGAGAGAGCCAAGAGACCCAGTACTTC.

This clone was detected once. The J gene is TRBJ1-6, the V gene TRBV3-1 (or the pseudogene TRBV3-2); D is perhaps TRBD1 (5 bases). CDR3 length equals 14 residues. Germline values: CDR1 LGHDT, CDR2 YNNKEL (reference sequence). V was pared by 7 bases and J by 2 bases, with 9 bases between. CDR3 sequence reads: CASNGGTYNSPLHF. The CDR3 region has the DNA TGTGCCAGCAACGGGGGGACCTATAATTCACCCCTCCACTTT.

This chain connects TRBV5-1 to TRBJ1-4; D might be TRBD1 (6 bases). The CDR3 consists of 15 residues. V was cut by 4 bases and J by 0 bases, with 10 bases left in between. Germline CDR1 and CDR2: SGHRS and YFSETQ. The CDR3 sequence is CASSMTGATNEKLFF. The CDR3 coding sequence is TGCGCCAGCAGCATGACAGGAGCAACTAATGAAAAACTGTTTTTT.

V is TRBV11-2 and J is TRBJ1-1, with D hard to call. V lost 5 bases and J lost 1, with 11 bases in between. The CDR3 is 14 residues long. The germline CDR1 and CDR2 sequences are SGHAT and FQNNGV. This CDR3 is CASSPYLRNTEAFF. DNA of the CDR3: TGTGCCAGCAGCCCCTATTTAAGGAACACTGAAGCTTTCTTT.

The chain is built from TRBV28 and TRBJ2-1, with 8 nucleotides matching TRBD2. CDR3 length: 16 amino acids. The J segment lost 3 bases and the V segment lost 6 bases, leaving 10 bases of the junction unmatched. Germline V CDR1 and CDR2: MDHEN, SYDVKM. CDR3 region: CASSWGLGVNYNEQFF. The CDR3 nucleotides read TGTGCCAGCAGCTGGGGACTAGGGGTTAACTACAATGAGCAGTTCTTC.

V and J are TRBV7-9 and TRBJ2-3; 9 nucleotides align to TRBD1. J was trimmed by 5 bases and V by 4 bases; bases with no gene match: 7. Germline V gives CDR1 SEHNR, CDR2 FQNEAQ (reference sequence). The CDR3 extends over 15 amino acids. This CDR3 reads CASSWGGQGGDTQYF. The CDR3 bases are TGTGCCAGCAGCTGGGGGGGACAGGGCGGAGATACGCAGTATTTT.

V gene TRBV5-1 combines with J gene TRBJ1-5; D unclear. The germline V and J ends were trimmed by 2 bases and 0 bases, with 9 bases remaining between them. The V gene's germline CDR1 is SGHRS and CDR2 YFSETQ. The CDR3 has 15 residues. CDR3 loop: CASSFEPDSNQPQHF. The DNA of the CDR3 is TGCGCCAGCAGCTTCGAACCAGATAGCAATCAGCCCCAGCATTTT.

The chain recombines TRBV5-4 with TRBJ1-1; tentatively, D is TRBD1 (6 bases). This CDR3 is 17 amino acids long. Trimming cost V 0 bases and J 2 bases, with 17 bases left between them. Germline loops: CDR1 SGHNT, CDR2 YYREEE (reference sequence). The CDR3 here is CASSLARGANPNTEAFF. The CDR3 DNA reads as TGTGCCAGCAGCTTGGCGCGGGGGGCTAATCCCAACACTGAAGCTTTCTTT.

The chain joins TRBV5-8 to TRBJ2-1; D might be TRBD2 (5 bases). The CDR3 contains 12 residues. Trimming took off 4 bases at V and 10 bases at J, with 12 bases between the two ends. Germline values: CDR1 SGHTS, CDR2 YDEGEE. The CDR3 is CASSRWTGEQFF. The CDR3 nucleotides are TGTGCCAGCAGCAGGTGGACGGGGGAGCAGTTCTTC.

The chain recombines TRBV18 with TRBJ1-4; D not resolved. V was trimmed by 3 bases and J by 7 bases, leaving 9 bases between them. The germline gives CDR1 KGHSH, CDR2 LQKENI. CDR3 length: 13 residues. CDR3 sequence: CASSPYEGEKLFF. CDR3 DNA: TGTGCCAGCTCACCCTATGAGGGTGAAAAACTGTTTTTT.

This chain uses TRBV18 with TRBJ1-1; D is undetermined. The CDR3 is 17 amino acids. V lost 4 bases, J lost 2 bases, and 20 bases lay in between. Germline CDR1 and CDR2: KGHSH and LQKENI. The CDR3 DNA reads as TGTGCCAGCTCACGGTACTCTGACGCAGGTGTCAACACTGAAGCTTTCTTT. Translating it yields CASSRYSDAGVNTEAFF.

The J gene is TRBJ2-3, the V gene TRBV27; 9 bases fit TRBD2. The CDR3 length is 16 residues. The germline V gene encodes CDR1 MNHEY and CDR2 SMNVEV (reference sequence). The V gene end was trimmed by 2 bases and the J gene end by 2 bases; junction bases not matched to a gene: 5. CDR3 loop: CASSLRAGGFTDTQYF. The CDR3, as DNA: TGTGCCAGCAGTTTAAGGGCGGGAGGGTTCACAGATACGCAGTATTTT.

V gene TRBV21-1 combines with J gene TRBJ2-7; the D call TRBD2 from the table was never checked on the DNA. TRBV21-1 represents a pseudogene. There are 16 residues in the CDR3. The CDR3 coding sequence is TGTGCCAGCAGTGGACTAGCGGGAAGAGAGGGCTATGAGCAGTACGTC. Its protein is CASSGLAGREGYEQYV.

V gene TRBV19 combines with J gene TRBJ2-1, with 10 bases lining up with TRBD2. V was clipped by 4 bases and J by 3 bases; unmatched bases: 0. CDR1 is LNHDA, CDR2 SQIVND, per germline (reference sequence). This CDR3 has 14 residues. This CDR3 is CASSRLAGYNEQFF. CDR3 coding DNA: TGTGCCAGTAGTAGACTAGCGGGCTACAATGAGCAGTTCTTC. Using reference TRBV19 and TRBJ2-1 for the parts outside the CDR3, the full variable domain is DGGITQSPKYLFRKEGQNVTLSCEQNLNHDAMYWYRQDPGQGLRLIYYSQIVNDFQKGDIAEGYSVSREKKESFPLTVTSAQKNPTAFYLCASSRLAGYNEQFFGPGTRLTVL.